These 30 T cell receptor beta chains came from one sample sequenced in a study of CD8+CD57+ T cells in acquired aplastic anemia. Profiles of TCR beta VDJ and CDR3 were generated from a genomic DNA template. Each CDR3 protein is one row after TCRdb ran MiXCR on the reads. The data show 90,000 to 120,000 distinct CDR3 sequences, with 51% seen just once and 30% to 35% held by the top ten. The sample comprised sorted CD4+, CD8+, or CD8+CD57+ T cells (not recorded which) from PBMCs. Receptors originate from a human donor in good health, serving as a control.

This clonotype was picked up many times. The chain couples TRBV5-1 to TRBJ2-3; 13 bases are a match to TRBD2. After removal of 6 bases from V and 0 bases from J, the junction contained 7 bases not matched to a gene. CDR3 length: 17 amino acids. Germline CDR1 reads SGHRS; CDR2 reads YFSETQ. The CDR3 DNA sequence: TGCGCCAGCACCACCGGGACTAGCGGGGAAAGCACAGATACGCAGTATTTT. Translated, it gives CASTTGTSGESTDTQYF.

The CDR3 nucleotides are TGTGCCATCAGTGAGTCGATATTCGGGGTTGGAACTGAAGCTTTCTTT. Translation: CAISESIFGVGTEAFF. The chain recombines TRBV10-3 with TRBJ1-1; D call uncertain. The CDR3 extends over 16 amino acids. Trimming stripped 0 bases from V and 5 bases from J, with 16 bases between. Per germline, CDR1 ENHRY and CDR2 SYGVKD.

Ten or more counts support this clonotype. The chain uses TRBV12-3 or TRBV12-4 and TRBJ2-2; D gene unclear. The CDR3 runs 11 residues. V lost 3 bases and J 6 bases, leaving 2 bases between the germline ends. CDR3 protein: CASSFPGELFF. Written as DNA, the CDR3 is TGTGCCAGCAGTTTCCCCGGGGAGCTGTTTTTT.

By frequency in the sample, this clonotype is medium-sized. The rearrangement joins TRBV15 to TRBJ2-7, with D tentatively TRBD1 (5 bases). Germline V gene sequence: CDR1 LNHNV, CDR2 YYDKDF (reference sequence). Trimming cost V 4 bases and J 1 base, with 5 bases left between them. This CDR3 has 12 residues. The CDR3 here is CATSTGSYEQYF. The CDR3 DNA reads TGTGCCACCAGCACAGGGTCCTACGAGCAGTACTTC.

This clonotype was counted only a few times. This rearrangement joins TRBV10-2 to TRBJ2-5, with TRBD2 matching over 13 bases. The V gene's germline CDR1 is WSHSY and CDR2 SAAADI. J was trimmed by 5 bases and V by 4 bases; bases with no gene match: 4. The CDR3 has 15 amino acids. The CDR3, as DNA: TGCGCCAGCAGTGTCGGACTAGCGGGAGCGGAGACCCAGTACTTC. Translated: CASSVGLAGAETQYF.

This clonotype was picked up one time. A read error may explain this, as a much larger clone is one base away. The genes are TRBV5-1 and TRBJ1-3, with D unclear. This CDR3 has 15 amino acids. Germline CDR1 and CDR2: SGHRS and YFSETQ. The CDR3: CASSQYDASGNTTYF. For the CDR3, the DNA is TGCGCCAGCAGCCAATATGATGCCTCTGGAAACACCACATATTTT.

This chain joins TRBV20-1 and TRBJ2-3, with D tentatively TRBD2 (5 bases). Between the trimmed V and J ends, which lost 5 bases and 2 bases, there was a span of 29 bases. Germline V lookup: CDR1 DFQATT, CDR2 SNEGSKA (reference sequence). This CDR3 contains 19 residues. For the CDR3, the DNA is TGCAGTGCTTCACGCCGTTTAGCGCCTACCCTTATCGACACAGATACGCAGTATTTT. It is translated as CSASRRLAPTLIDTDTQYF.

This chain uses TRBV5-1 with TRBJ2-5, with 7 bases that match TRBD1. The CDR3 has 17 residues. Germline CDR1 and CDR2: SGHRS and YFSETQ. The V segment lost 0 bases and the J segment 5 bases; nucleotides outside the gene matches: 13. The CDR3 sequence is CASSLEKGAGITETQYF. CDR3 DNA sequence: TGCGCCAGCAGCTTGGAGAAGGGGGCAGGGATAACGGAGACCCAGTACTTC.

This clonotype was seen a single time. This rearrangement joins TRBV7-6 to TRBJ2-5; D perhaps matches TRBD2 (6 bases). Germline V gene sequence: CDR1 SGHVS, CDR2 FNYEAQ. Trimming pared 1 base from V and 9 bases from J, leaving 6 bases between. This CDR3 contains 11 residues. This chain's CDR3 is CASSLGGAQYF. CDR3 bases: TGTGCCAGCAGCTTAGGCGGGGCCCAGTACTTC. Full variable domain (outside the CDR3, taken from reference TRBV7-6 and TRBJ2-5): GAGVSQSPRYKVTKRGQDVALRCDPISGHVSLYWYRQALGQGPEFLTYFNYEAQQDKSGLPNDRFSAERPEGSISTLTIQRTEQRDSAMYRCASSLGGAQYFGPGTRLLVL.

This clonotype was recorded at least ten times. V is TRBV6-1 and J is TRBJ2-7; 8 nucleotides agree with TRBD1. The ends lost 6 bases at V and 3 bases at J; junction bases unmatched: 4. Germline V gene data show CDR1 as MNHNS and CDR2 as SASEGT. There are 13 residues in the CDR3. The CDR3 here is CASRQGANYEQYF. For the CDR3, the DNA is TGTGCCAGCAGGCAGGGGGCGAACTACGAGCAGTACTTC.

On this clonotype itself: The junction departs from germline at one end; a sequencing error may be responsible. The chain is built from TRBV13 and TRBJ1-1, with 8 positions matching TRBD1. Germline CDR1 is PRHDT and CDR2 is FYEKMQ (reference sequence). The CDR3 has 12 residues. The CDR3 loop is CASRTGNAEAFF. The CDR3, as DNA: TGTGCCAGCCGGACAGGGAACGCTGAAGCTTTCTTT. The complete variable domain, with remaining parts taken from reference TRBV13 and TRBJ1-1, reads AAGVIQSPRHLIKEKRETATLKCYPIPRHDTVYWYQQGPGQDPQFLISFYEKMQSDKGSIPDRFSAQQFSDYHSELNMSSLELGDSALYFCASRTGNAEAFFGQGTRLTVV.

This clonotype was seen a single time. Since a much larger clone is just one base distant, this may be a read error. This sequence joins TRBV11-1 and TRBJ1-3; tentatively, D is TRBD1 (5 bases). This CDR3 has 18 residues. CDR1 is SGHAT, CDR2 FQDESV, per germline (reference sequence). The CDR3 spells CAGRGADKKNSDGNTIYF. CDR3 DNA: TGTGCCGGCAGAGGGGCGGACAAGAAGAATTCCGATGGAAACACCATATATTTT.

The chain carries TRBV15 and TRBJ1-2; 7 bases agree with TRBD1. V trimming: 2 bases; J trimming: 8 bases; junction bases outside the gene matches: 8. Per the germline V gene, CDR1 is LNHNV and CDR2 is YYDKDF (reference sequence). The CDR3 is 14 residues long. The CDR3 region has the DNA TGTGCCACCAGCAGACTCCGACAGGGTGAGGGCTACACCTTC. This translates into CATSRLRQGEGYTF.

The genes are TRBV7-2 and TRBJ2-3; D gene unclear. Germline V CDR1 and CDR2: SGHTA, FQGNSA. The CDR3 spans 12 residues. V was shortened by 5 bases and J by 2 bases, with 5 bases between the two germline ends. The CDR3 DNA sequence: TGTGCCAGCAGCCCCGACACAGATACGCAGTATTTT. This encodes CASSPDTDTQYF.

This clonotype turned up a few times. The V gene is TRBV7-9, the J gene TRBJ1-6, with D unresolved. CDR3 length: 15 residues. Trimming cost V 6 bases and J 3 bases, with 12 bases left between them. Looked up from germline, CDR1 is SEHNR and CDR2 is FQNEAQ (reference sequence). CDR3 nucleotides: TGTGCCAGCAGTTCGGCCCTTGTCTATAATTCACCCCTCCACTTT. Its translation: CASSSALVYNSPLHF.

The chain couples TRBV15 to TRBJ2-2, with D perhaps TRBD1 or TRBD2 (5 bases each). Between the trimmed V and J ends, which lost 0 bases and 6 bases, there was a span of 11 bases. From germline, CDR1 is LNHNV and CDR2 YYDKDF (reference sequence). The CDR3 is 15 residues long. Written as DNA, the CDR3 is TGTGCCACCAGCAGAGATCTAGAGGGACCCGGGGAGCTGTTTTTT. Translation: CATSRDLEGPGELFF.

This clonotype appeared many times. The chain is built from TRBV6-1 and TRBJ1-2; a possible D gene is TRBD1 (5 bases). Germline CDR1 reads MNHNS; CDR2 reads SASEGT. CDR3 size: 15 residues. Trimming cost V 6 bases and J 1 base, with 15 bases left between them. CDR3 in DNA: TGTGCCAGCAGGAGGGACTCGCAGATTAACTATGGCTACACCTTC. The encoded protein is CASRRDSQINYGYTF.

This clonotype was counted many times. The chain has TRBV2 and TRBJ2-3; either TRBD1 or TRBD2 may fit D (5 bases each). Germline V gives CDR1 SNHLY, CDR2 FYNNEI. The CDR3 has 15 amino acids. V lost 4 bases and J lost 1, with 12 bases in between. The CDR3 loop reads CASSAGPMGTDTQYF. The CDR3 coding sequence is TGTGCCAGCAGTGCGGGACCCATGGGCACAGATACGCAGTATTTT.

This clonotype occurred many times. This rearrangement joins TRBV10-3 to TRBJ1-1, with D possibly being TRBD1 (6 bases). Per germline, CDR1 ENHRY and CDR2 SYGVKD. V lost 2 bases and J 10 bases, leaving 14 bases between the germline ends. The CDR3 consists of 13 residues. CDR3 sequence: CAISEGGGKGAFF. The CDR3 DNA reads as TGTGCCATCAGTGAGGGCGGGGGCAAAGGAGCTTTCTTT.

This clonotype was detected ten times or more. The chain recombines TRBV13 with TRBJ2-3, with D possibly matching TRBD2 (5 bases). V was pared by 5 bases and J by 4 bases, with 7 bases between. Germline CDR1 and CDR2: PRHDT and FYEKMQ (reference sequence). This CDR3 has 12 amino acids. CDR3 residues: CASSGEPDTQYF. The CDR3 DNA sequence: TGTGCCAGCAGCGGGGAGCCAGATACGCAGTATTTT.

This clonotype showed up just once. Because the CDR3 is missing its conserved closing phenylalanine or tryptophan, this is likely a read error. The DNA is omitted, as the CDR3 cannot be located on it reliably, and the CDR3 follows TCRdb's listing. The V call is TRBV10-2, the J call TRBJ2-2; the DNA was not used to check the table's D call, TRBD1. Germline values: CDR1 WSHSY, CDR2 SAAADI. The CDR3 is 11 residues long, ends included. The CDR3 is CASSKGDRAHL.

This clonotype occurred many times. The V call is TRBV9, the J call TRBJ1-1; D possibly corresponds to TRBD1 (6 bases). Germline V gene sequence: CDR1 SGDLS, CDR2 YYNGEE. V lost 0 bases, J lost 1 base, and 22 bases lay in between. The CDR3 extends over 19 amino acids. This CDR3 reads CASSVAPKRGAGANTEAFF. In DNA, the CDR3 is TGTGCCAGCAGCGTAGCTCCTAAAAGGGGGGCTGGCGCGAACACTGAAGCTTTCTTT.

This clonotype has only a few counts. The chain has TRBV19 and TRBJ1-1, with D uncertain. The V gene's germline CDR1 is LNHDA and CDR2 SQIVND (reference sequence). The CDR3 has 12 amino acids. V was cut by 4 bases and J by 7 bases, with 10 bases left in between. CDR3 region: CASSTGHDEAFF. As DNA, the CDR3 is TGTGCCAGTAGTACGGGCCACGATGAAGCTTTCTTT.

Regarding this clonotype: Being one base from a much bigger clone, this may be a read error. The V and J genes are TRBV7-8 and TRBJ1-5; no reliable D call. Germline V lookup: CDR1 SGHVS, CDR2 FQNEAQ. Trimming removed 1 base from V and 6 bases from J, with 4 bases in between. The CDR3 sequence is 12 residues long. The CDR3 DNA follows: TGTGCCAGCAGCTTAGGGATTCAGCCCCAGCATTTT. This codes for CASSLGIQPQHF.

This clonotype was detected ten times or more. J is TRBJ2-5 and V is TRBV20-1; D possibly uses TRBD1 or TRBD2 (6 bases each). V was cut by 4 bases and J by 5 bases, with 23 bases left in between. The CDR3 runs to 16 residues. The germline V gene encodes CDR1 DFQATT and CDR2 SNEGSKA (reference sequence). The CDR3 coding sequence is TGCAGTGCTACTACCCTTCAGACAGGAGGAGGGGAGACCCAGTACTTC. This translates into CSATTLQTGGGETQYF.

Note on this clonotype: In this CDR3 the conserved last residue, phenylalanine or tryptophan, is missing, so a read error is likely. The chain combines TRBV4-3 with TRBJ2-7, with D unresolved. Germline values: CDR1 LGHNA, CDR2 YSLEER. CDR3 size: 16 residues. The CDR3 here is CASSQDLGGRSHEQYL. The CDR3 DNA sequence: TGCGCCAGCAGCCAAGATTTAGGCGGCCGCTCCCACGAGCAGTACCTC.

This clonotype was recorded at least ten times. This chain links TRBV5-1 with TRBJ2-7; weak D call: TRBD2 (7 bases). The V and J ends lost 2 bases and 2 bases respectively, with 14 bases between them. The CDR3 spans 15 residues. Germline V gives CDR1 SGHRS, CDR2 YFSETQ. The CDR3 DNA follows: TGCGCCAGCAGCTTAGCTGCGGGGGCTCCCTACGAGCAGTACTTC. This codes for CASSLAAGAPYEQYF.

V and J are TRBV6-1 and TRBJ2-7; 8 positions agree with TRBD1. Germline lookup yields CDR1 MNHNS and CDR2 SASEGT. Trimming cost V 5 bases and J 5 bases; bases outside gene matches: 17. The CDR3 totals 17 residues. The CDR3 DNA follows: TGTGCCAGCAGTCCCACCATTCAGGGGGCTAATGTTAACGAGCAGTACTTC. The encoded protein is CASSPTIQGANVNEQYF.

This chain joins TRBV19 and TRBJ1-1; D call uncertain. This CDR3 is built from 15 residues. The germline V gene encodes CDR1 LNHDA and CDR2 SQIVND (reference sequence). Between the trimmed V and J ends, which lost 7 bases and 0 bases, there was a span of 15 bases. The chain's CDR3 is CASMVQPVMNTEAFF. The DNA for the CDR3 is TGTGCCAGTATGGTACAGCCCGTCATGAACACTGAAGCTTTCTTT.

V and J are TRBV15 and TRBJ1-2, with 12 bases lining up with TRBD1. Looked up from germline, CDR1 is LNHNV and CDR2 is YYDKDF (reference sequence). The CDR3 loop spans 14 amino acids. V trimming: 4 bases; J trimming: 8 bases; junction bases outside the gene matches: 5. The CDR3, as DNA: TGTGCCACCAGCATCGACGGGACAGGGGGCGGCTACACCTTC. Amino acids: CATSIDGTGGGYTF.